Presented here are 12 T cell receptor beta chains from one specimen sequenced in a study of read filtering for tumor transcriptome and immune sequencing. The library was built from roughly 400 ng RNA with molecular barcoded adaptors for alpha/delta and beta/gamma chains. TCRdb passed the reads through MiXCR, listing each CDR3 protein once. The repertoire holds more than 100,000 distinct CDR3 sequences, 10% to 15% seen once, with approximately 11% in the top ten. Input material: a population of CD138-negative cells sorted from bone marrow. These receptors were collected from a donor aged 40 or over with multiple myeloma.

In this sample, this clonotype turned up many times. The chain has TRBV19 and TRBJ2-2, with D possibly being TRBD2 (5 bases). The ends were cut back, 10 bases at V and 4 bases at J, with 13 bases in the middle. This CDR3 spans 13 amino acids. The germline gives CDR1 LNHDA, CDR2 SQIVND (reference sequence). CDR3 loop: CATRVGGTGELFF. In DNA, the CDR3 is TGTGCCACGCGGGTCGGAGGCACCGGGGAGCTGTTTTTT.

Note on this clonotype: A single base separates this from a much larger clone, so it may be a read error. V and J are TRBV14 and TRBJ2-2; unclear D gene. Trimming took 0 bases from V and 13 from J, leaving 12 bases between them. This CDR3 has 13 amino acids. Germline lookup yields CDR1 SGHDN and CDR2 FVKESK. For the CDR3, the DNA is TGTGCCAGCAGCCAAGAGGGTCCCATAGGGCTGTTTTTT. Its translation is CASSQEGPIGLFF.

This clonotype was recorded many times. The chain combines TRBV4-1 with TRBJ2-1, with 12 bases that match TRBD2. V was clipped by 1 base and J by 7 bases; unmatched bases: 8. This CDR3 has 17 amino acids. Per the germline V gene, CDR1 is MGHRA and CDR2 is YSYEKL. The CDR3 DNA follows: TGCGCCAGCAGCCAAGTCTTTACTAGCGGGAGGTGGAATGAGCAGTTCTTC. Its protein product is CASSQVFTSGRWNEQFF.

This clonotype was seen a few times. The chain uses TRBV7-2 and TRBJ2-1, with 10 bases lining up with TRBD1. The J segment lost 0 bases and the V segment lost 1 base, leaving 6 bases of the junction unmatched. Germline CDR1 and CDR2: SGHTA and FQGNSA. The CDR3 extends over 18 amino acids. CDR3 residues: CASSLVSWTGGSYNEQFF. In DNA, the CDR3 is TGTGCCAGCAGCTTAGTTTCCTGGACAGGGGGCTCCTACAATGAGCAGTTCTTC.

For this clonotype: A much larger clone sits a single nucleotide away, making a read error possible. The chain carries TRBV7-9 and TRBJ2-2; no clear D gene. The CDR3 is 16 residues long. CDR1 and CDR2 (germline): SEHNR, FQNEAQ (reference sequence). V lost 5 bases to trimming and J lost 4 bases, with 17 bases between them. CDR3 nucleotide sequence: TGTGCCAGCAGCCTCCAGTCCCGGAAGAGCACCGGGGAGCTGTTTTTT. This translates into CASSLQSRKSTGELFF.

The rearrangement uses TRBV29-1 and TRBJ2-5; D uncertain. CDR3 length: 14 amino acids. The germline V and J ends were trimmed by 1 base and 1 base, with 10 bases remaining between them. CDR1 and CDR2 (germline): SQVTM, ANQGSEA. The CDR3 loop is CSVEGTEGQETQYF. The CDR3 region has the DNA TGCAGCGTTGAAGGGACGGAAGGCCAAGAGACCCAGTACTTC.

This clonotype was seen ten or more times. The chain employs TRBV29-1 and TRBJ2-5; TRBD1 agrees at 9 bases. V lost 4 bases and J lost 5; bases outside the gene matches: 5. Germline V gene data show CDR1 as SQVTM and CDR2 as ANQGSEA. CDR3 length equals 13 residues. The CDR3 nucleotides read TGCAGCGTTGTTGGACAGGGGCGCGAGACCCAGTACTTC. It encodes CSVVGQGRETQYF.

This clonotype has a count of ten or more. The V and J genes are TRBV20-1 and TRBJ2-2; 7 nucleotides align to TRBD1. The ends lost 5 bases at V and 2 bases at J; junction bases unmatched: 11. The CDR3 contains 16 residues. Germline-derived CDR1 and CDR2 are DFQATT and SNEGSKA (reference sequence). In nucleotides, the CDR3 is TGCAGTGCTGTCCAGATCGGGACAGCTAACACCGGGGAGCTGTTTTTT. Amino acids: CSAVQIGTANTGELFF.

V gene TRBV20-1 combines with J gene TRBJ2-5, with D uncertain. CDR3 length equals 16 residues. The V end was cut by 3 bases, the J end by 2 bases, with 19 bases between. CDR1 DFQATT and CDR2 SNEGSKA come from the germline V gene (reference sequence). CDR3 DNA sequence: TGCAGTGCTAGTGAGTTCCTCAATTTGGAACAAGAGACCCAGTACTTC. Protein product: CSASEFLNLEQETQYF.

This clonotype was detected ten times or more. This rearrangement joins TRBV7-9 to TRBJ2-3; 8 bases fit TRBD2. The length of the CDR3 is 15 residues. The germline CDR1 and CDR2 sequences are SEHNR and FQNEAQ (reference sequence). Unmatched junction bases numbered 3, after V lost 4 bases and J lost 0 bases. The CDR3: CASSSREDSTDTQYF. CDR3 sequence (DNA): TGTGCCAGCAGCTCGCGGGAGGACAGCACAGATACGCAGTATTTT. Full variable domain (remainder filled in from reference TRBV7-9 and TRBJ2-3): DTGVSQNPRHKITKRGQNVTFRCDPISEHNRLYWYRQTLGQGPEFLTYFQNEAQLEKSRLLSDRFSAERPKGSFSTLEIQRTEQGDSAMYLCASSSREDSTDTQYFGPGTRLTVL.

To note about this clonotype: Germline and junction disagree at one end, which may indicate a read error. The chain uses TRBV30 and TRBJ1-5, with 11 bases lining up with TRBD1. This CDR3 spans 14 amino acids. The germline V gene encodes CDR1 GTSNPN and CDR2 SVGIG (reference sequence). In DNA, the CDR3 is TGTGCCTGGAGCCAGGGGACAGGGGGTCAGCACCAGCATTTT. This translates into CAWSQGTGGQHQHF.

This clonotype has ten or more counts. V and J are TRBV6-1 and TRBJ1-1, with D perhaps matching TRBD1 (5 bases). With 3 bases removed from V and 3 bases from J, the gap between germline ends came to 14 bases. Germline CDR1 MNHNS, CDR2 SASEGT. This CDR3 comprises 15 residues. CDR3 in amino acids: CASSDGGGGDTEAFF. The CDR3 DNA sequence: TGTGCCAGCAGTGACGGGGGTGGTGGGGACACTGAAGCTTTCTTT.